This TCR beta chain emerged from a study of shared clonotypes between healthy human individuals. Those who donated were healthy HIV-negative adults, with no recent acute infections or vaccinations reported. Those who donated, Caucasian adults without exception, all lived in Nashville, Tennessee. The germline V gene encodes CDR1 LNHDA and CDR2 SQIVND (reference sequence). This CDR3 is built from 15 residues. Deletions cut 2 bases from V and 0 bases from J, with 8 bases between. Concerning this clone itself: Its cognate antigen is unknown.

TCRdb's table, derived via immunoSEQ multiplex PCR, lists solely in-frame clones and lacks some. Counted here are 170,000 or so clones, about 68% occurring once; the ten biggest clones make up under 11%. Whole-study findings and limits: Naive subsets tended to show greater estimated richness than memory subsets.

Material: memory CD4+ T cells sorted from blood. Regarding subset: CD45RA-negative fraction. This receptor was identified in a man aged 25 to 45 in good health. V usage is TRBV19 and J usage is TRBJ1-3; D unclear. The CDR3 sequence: CASSIMSNSGNTIYF. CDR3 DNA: TGTGCCAGTAGTATAATGTCAAACTCTGGAAACACCATATATTTT.